The T cell receptor beta chain under discussion was sequenced for a study of shared clonotypes between healthy human individuals. Study-wide background: Donors had three CD4 naive, three CD4 memory, two CD8 naive and one CD8 memory plate apiece. Study conclusions and caveats: Non-shared clonotypes showed lower generation probabilities than clonotypes common to all four donors. Investigators expected sequencing depth to affect clonotype sharing among donors.

CDR1 and CDR2 from the germline V gene are MNHNS and SASEGT. CDR3 length: 13 amino acids. V was cut by 4 bases and J by 5 bases, with 12 bases left in between. With respect to this clone: As yet, its antigen is unknown.

Sequencing was performed with immunoSEQ multiplex PCR; in TCRdb, only in-frame clones are kept and a portion is missing. The data contain millions of clones, 95% of them seen just once; the ten biggest clones take up 0.1% to 0.15%. The sequence came from a man between 18 and 29 years old in good health. Source material: naive CD4+ T cells sorted from blood. The subset was: CD45RA+ positively selected. This sequence joins TRBV6-1 and TRBJ2-7; D perhaps matches TRBD2 (5 bases). The CDR3 is CASSGPSFHEQYF. CDR3 nucleotide sequence: TGTGCCAGCAGTGGGCCTAGCTTTCACGAGCAGTACTTC.